What follows describes a single TCR beta chain. The TCR beta repertoire was assessed by survey-level immunoSEQ sequencing. TCRdb keeps only in-frame clones here, not all; method: immunoSEQ multiplex PCR. The table has under 90,000 clones, around 95% seen once. Material: PBMCs. This receptor was obtained from a man aged 35-49 years with rheumatoid arthritis.

CDR3 loop: CASSFHRTESYEQYF. CDR3 in DNA: TGCGCCAGCAGCTTCCACCGGACAGAGTCCTACGAGCAGTACTTC. J is TRBJ2-7 and V is TRBV4-3; D is perhaps TRBD1 (6 bases). The CDR3 is 15 residues long. Trimming took off 5 bases at V and 1 base at J, with 15 bases between the two ends. CDR1 and CDR2 (germline): LGHNA, YSLEER.